This is a list of T cell receptor beta chains from one sample in a study of cytomegalovirus exposure and HLA in healthy donors. Sequencing used immunoSEQ multiplex PCR; TCRdb keeps in-frame clones, though not all of them. The sample includes roughly 220,000 clones, 75% to 90% of them seen just once. The sample comprised PBMCs. Source of these receptors: a woman aged 25 to 45 in good health and CMV-seropositive. Each CDR3 is given with its conserved first and last residue. The D gene is left open where the match is weak. Rows give clone size only sometimes, using once, few, many, or a class for an expanded clone.

>TRBV27|NA|once|TRBJ2-3
CASSFVRGSTDTQYF
TGTGCCAGCAGTTTTGTTCGCGGAAGCACAGATACGCAGTATTTT
>TRBV29-1|NA|NA|TRBJ2-1
CSVDGRSKESYNEQFF
TGCAGCGTTGACGGCCGTTCAAAAGAGAGCTACAATGAGCAGTTCTTC
>TRBV6-1|NA|NA|TRBJ1-4
CASSEWSTNEKLFF
TGTGCCAGCAGTGAATGGTCCACTAATGAAAAACTGTTTTTT
>TRBV27|TRBD2|NA|TRBJ2-7
CASSPTLGTSGSSYEQYF
TGTGCCAGCAGTCCGACCCTCGGGACTAGCGGGAGCAGCTACGAGCAGTACTTC
>TRBV28|NA|NA|TRBJ1-1
CASSFVESEAFF
TGTGCCAGCAGTTTTGTGGAGTCTGAAGCTTTCTTT
>TRBV27|TRBD1|NA|TRBJ2-3
CASSRDREGDTQYF
TGTGCCAGCAGCCGGGACAGGGAAGGTGATACGCAGTATTTT
>TRBV6-5|NA|NA|TRBJ1-1
CASSSPNGGREAFF
TGTGCCAGCAGTTCCCCAAATGGGGGCCGCGAAGCTTTCTTT
>TRBV15|NA|NA|TRBJ2-3
CATGEGLATDTQYF
TGTGCCACCGGAGAAGGACTCGCCACAGATACGCAGTATTTT
>TRBV11-2|NA|NA|TRBJ2-7
CASSLDRRGYEQYF
TGTGCCAGCAGCTTAGATCGAAGGGGTTACGAGCAGTACTTC
>TRBV11-2|NA|NA|TRBJ2-7
CASSPTQGSFYEQYF
TGTGCCAGCAGCCCCACGCAGGGTAGCTTCTACGAGCAGTACTTC
>TRBV6-1|TRBD1|NA|TRBJ1-4
CASSQSGGREKLFF
TGTGCCAGCAGCCAGTCAGGGGGAAGGGAAAAACTGTTTTTT
>TRBV27|NA|NA|TRBJ1-2
CASSLSRRATDYGYTF
TGTGCCAGCAGTTTATCGAGGAGGGCTACGGACTATGGCTACACCTTC
>TRBV5-1|TRBD2|NA|TRBJ2-1
CASSREGTSGKLSSYNEQFF
TGCGCCAGCAGCCGGGAGGGGACTAGCGGGAAATTGAGCTCCTACAATGAGCAGTTCTTC
>TRBV18|NA|NA|TRBJ1-2
CASSPRPESGYTF
TGTGCCAGCTCACCCCGCCCGGAGAGTGGCTACACCTTC
>TRBV9|TRBD2|NA|TRBJ2-1
CASSASGKDYNEQFF
TGTGCCAGCAGCGCGAGCGGGAAAGACTACAATGAGCAGTTCTTC
>TRBV7-9|TRBD2|NA|TRBJ2-3
CASSPGSTSGSDTQYF
TGTGCCAGCAGCCCGGGTAGTACTAGCGGGAGTGATACGCAGTATTTT
>TRBV19|TRBD2|few|TRBJ2-2
CASTLAGVSTGELFF
TGTGCCAGTACCCTAGCGGGAGTTTCAACCGGGGAGCTGTTTTTT
>TRBV6-4|TRBD2|many|TRBJ2-3
CASSDRAGVSDTQYF
TGTGCCAGCAGTGACCGGGCGGGAGTATCGGATACGCAGTATTTT
>TRBV27|NA|few|TRBJ1-5
CASSPRVVLSNQPQHF
TGTGCCAGCAGTCCACGGGTAGTACTTAGCAATCAGCCCCAGCATTTT
>TRBV27|NA|NA|TRBJ2-7
CASSPNSGLFYEQYF
TGTGCCAGCAGCCCGAACAGTGGATTGTTCTACGAGCAGTACTTC
>TRBV19|NA|NA|TRBJ2-1
CASNGRNEQFF
TGTGCCAGTAACGGGAGAAATGAGCAGTTCTTC
>TRBV30|TRBD1|NA|TRBJ2-5
CAWSVTGWEETQYF
TGTGCCTGGAGTGTGACAGGGTGGGAGGAGACCCAGTACTTC
>TRBV18|TRBD2|NA|TRBJ2-7
CASSPSTSGSYEQYF
TGTGCCAGCTCACCCTCCACTAGCGGATCCTACGAGCAGTACTTC
>TRBV19|TRBD1|NA|TRBJ1-1
CASSIWGQRGTEAFF
TGTGCCAGTAGTATATGGGGACAGAGAGGAACTGAAGCTTTCTTT
>TRBV18|NA|NA|TRBJ2-1
CASSPRGYNEQFF
TGTGCCAGCTCACCAAGGGGGTACAATGAGCAGTTCTTC
>TRBV27|NA|NA|TRBJ2-3
CASSFTGRSGTQYF
TGTGCCAGCAGTTTTACAGGGAGGTCTGGTACGCAGTATTTT
>TRBV30|TRBD1|NA|TRBJ1-2
CAWTRDRANYGYTF
TGTGCCTGGACCCGGGACAGGGCTAACTATGGCTACACCTTC
>TRBV7-3|NA|NA|TRBJ2-1
CASSSRVDGDEQFF
TGTGCCAGCAGCTCCCGGGTTGATGGGGATGAGCAGTTCTTC
>TRBV6-1|TRBD2|NA|TRBJ2-2
CASSEPLLAGGIRMNTGELFF
TGTGCCAGCAGTGAACCTCTCCTAGCGGGAGGTATTCGGATGAACACCGGGGAGCTGTTTTTT
>TRBV27|TRBD2|NA|TRBJ2-7
CASRSTSGYSYEQYF
TGTGCCAGCAGATCGACTAGCGGGTACTCCTACGAGCAGTACTTC
>TRBV5-1|NA|NA|TRBJ2-2
CASSPGAPGTGELFF
TGCGCCAGCAGCCCCGGGGCTCCTGGAACCGGGGAGCTGTTTTTT
>TRBV7-2|NA|NA|TRBJ2-1
CASSSMGNEQFF
TGTGCCAGCAGCTCGATGGGGAATGAGCAGTTCTTC
>TRBV6-1|NA|NA|TRBJ1-2
CASRPDGTLYGYTF
TGTGCCAGCAGACCCGACGGAACCCTCTATGGCTACACCTTC
>TRBV6-6|NA|NA|TRBJ1-5
CASSYSTVQPQHF
TGTGCCAGCAGTTACTCGACCGTTCAGCCCCAGCATTTT
>TRBV30|NA|NA|TRBJ1-3
CAWRGPGNTIYF
TGTGCCTGGAGGGGGCCTGGAAACACCATATATTTT
>TRBV15|NA|once|TRBJ1-1
CATSRSIGDTEAFF
TGTGCCACCAGCAGGAGTATCGGGGACACTGAAGCTTTCTTT
>TRBV2|TRBD1|NA|TRBJ2-7
CASRGDRGPPYEQYF
TGTGCCAGCAGGGGTGACAGGGGCCCTCCCTACGAGCAGTACTTC
>TRBV28|TRBD1|NA|TRBJ1-1
CASGQGTAAEAFF
TGTGCCAGCGGACAGGGGACGGCCGCTGAAGCTTTCTTT
>TRBV6-5|NA|NA|TRBJ1-3
CASRPGPSSGNTIYF
TGTGCCAGCAGACCGGGACCGAGCTCTGGAAACACCATATATTTT
>TRBV19|TRBD1|NA|TRBJ1-2
CASRDRLYGYTF
TGTGCCAGTAGGGACAGGCTCTACGGCTACACCTTC
>TRBV6-1|TRBD2|NA|TRBJ2-7
CASRTGLAGAHEQYF
TGTGCCAGCAGGACCGGACTAGCGGGAGCCCACGAGCAGTACTTC
>TRBV7-2|NA|NA|TRBJ2-7
CASSLGVAGSYEQYF
TGTGCCAGCAGCTTAGGAGTTGCGGGGTCCTACGAGCAGTACTTC
>TRBV25-1|TRBD1|few|TRBJ2-2
CASSSGQGLNTGELFF
TGTGCCAGCAGTTCGGGACAGGGCCTCAACACCGGGGAGCTGTTTTTT
>TRBV5-4|NA|few|TRBJ2-5
CASSFQGQETQYF
TGTGCCAGCAGCTTCCAGGGACAAGAGACCCAGTACTTC
>TRBV18|NA|NA|TRBJ2-1
CASSPMTGQVGEQFF
TGTGCCAGCTCACCAATGACAGGTCAAGTGGGTGAGCAGTTCTTC